This TCR beta chain was profiled in a study of blood T cell repertoires in COVID-19. At the level of the study: Samples came from the United States, Italy and Spain, spanning acute and convalescent COVID-19. T cells, B-cell-depleted T cells, or PBMCs provided the cDNA or gDNA that served as material.

The CDR3 contains 15 residues. J lost 2 bases, V lost 5 bases, and 6 bases had no gene match. Germline V gene lookup returns CDR1 LNHDA and CDR2 SQIVND (reference sequence). Authors' processing steps: Amplification from reference gene primers served as the basis for estimated nucleated cell counts. The protocol was immunoSEQ multiplex PCR, while the TCRdb copy is restricted to in-frame clones and leaves out a portion. The V and J calls and the clone size are those of that table, but D and trimming were determined from the DNA. Here the sample spans almost 70,000 clones, roughly nine tenths being singletons.

Input material: peripheral blood. The chain combines TRBV19 with TRBJ2-7, with 10 bases lining up with TRBD2. This receptor was obtained from a woman aged 45-65 years with active COVID-19. The CDR3 reads CASSDWTSGTYEQYF. The CDR3 coding sequence is TGTGCCAGTAGTGATTGGACTAGCGGAACCTACGAGCAGTACTTC.